Presented here are 28 T cell receptor beta chains from one specimen sequenced in a study of metastatic and nonmetastatic thyroid tumors (TCRdb year 2020). No treatment had been received by any patient before thyroid surgery. Library preparation used PCR. Reads for this sample came from an Illumina HiSeq 4000. TCRdb reanalyzed the raw reads on its own, using fastp at Q25 for trimming and MiXCR for clone calling, and kept in-frame beta chains. The sample yields about 15,000 clones; roughly 34% were counted once. Clones ranked in the top ten supply more than 9.5% of the sample. The sequenced sample was tumor tissue. These receptors came from a male donor with papillary thyroid cancer or a benign thyroid nodule (not recorded which). Some clones in this sample may be carry-over from other donors' samples.

As DNA, the CDR3 is TGTGCCAGTAGCCGAGGACACGAGAGCTCCTACGAGCAGTACTTC. Its protein product is CASSRGHESSYEQYF. The J gene is TRBJ2-7, the V gene TRBV19; D is possibly TRBD1 (5 bases). The CDR3 contains 15 residues. With 6 bases removed from V and 0 bases from J, the gap between germline ends came to 15 bases. Germline-derived CDR1 and CDR2 are LNHDA and SQIVND (reference sequence). Drawing the rest from reference TRBV19 and TRBJ2-7, the complete variable domain is DGGITQSPKYLFRKEGQNVTLSCEQNLNHDAMYWYRQDPGQGLRLIYYSQIVNDFQKGDIAEGYSVSREKKESFPLTVTSAQKNPTAFYLCASSRGHESSYEQYFGPGTRLTVT.

This clone occurred a few times. CDR3 DNA sequence: TGTGCCAGCAGTTTCGACAGGGGGTCCTACGAGCAGTACTTC. Residues: CASSFDRGSYEQYF. The chain joins TRBV12-3 or TRBV12-4 to TRBJ2-7; 9 positions agree with TRBD1. Losses at the gene ends were 3 bases for V and 1 base for J; bases not matched to a gene: 1. This CDR3 is built from 14 residues.

This clone has at least ten counts. V gene TRBV18 combines with J gene TRBJ2-1; 8 bases match TRBD1. Germline CDR1 is KGHSH and CDR2 is LQKENI. The CDR3 has 14 amino acids. J lost 12 bases, V lost 6 bases, and 13 bases had no gene match. CDR3 amino acids: CASSRPGQALTQFF. CDR3 DNA sequence: TGTGCCAGCTCTCGCCCGGGACAGGCCTTGACGCAGTTCTTC. Using reference TRBV18 and TRBJ2-1 for the parts outside the CDR3, the full variable domain is NAGVMQNPRHLVRRRGQEARLRCSPMKGHSHVYWYRQLPEEGLKFMVYLQKENIIDESGMPKERFSAEFPKEGPSILRIQQVVRGDSAAYFCASSRPGQALTQFFGPGTRLTVL.

This clone is medium-sized by share. The CDR3 DNA reads TGTGCCAGCAGTTTAGGGCCTTCCGGGAGGGGGGAGCTGTTTTTT. This codes for CASSLGPSGRGELFF. This sequence joins TRBV27 and TRBJ2-2, with 7 nucleotides matching TRBD2. The V and J ends lost 2 bases and 8 bases, in that order; junction bases with no gene match: 8. Per germline, CDR1 MNHEY and CDR2 SMNVEV (reference sequence). The CDR3 has 15 residues.

This clone has more than one count but fewer than ten. One end of the junction does not line up with germline, which may come from a read error. The V and J genes are TRBV15 and TRBJ1-3; D is undetermined. The CDR3 consists of 18 residues. Germline CDR1 is LNHNV and CDR2 is YYDKDF (reference sequence). CDR3 loop: CSTSRALSGSASGNTIYF. The CDR3 DNA reads TGTTCCACCAGCAGAGCTTTGTCTGGAAGCGCCTCTGGAAACACCATATATTTT.

This chain joins TRBV20-1 and TRBJ2-1, with D maybe TRBD2 (6 bases). The CDR3 has 15 amino acids. CDR1 is DFQATT and CDR2 is SNEGSKA in the germline V gene (reference sequence). Trimming took off 6 bases at V and 9 bases at J, with 24 bases between the two ends. CDR3 DNA: TGCAGTGCACCCGTACTAGCTGGTGGCCTCAGTGAGCAGTTCTTC. It translates to CSAPVLAGGLSEQFF.

The DNA for the CDR3 is TGTGCCAGCAGCTTTAATGCGGGTTCCTACGAGCAGTACTTC. It translates to CASSFNAGSYEQYF. This chain uses TRBV7-2 with TRBJ2-7; D may be TRBD2 (5 bases). Trimming shortened V by 3 bases and J by 1 base, and 10 bases separated the two germline ends. CDR1 and CDR2 from the germline V gene are SGHTA and FQGNSA. The CDR3 has 14 amino acids. Complete variable domain (other parts from reference TRBV7-2 and TRBJ2-7): GAGVSQSPSNKVTEKGKDVELRCDPISGHTALYWYRQSLGQGLEFLIYFQGNSAPDKSGLPSDRFSAERTGGSVSTLTIQRTQQEDSAVYLCASSFNAGSYEQYFGPGTRLTVT.

As for this clone: One end of the junction varies from germline; a read error may be responsible. V is TRBV3-1 and J is TRBJ1-1; possibly TRBD1 for D (5 bases). Germline V gene lookup returns CDR1 LGHDT and CDR2 YNNKEL (reference sequence). The CDR3 contains 16 residues. The CDR3 is CASSRSYRPSRAEAFF. Here the CDR3 DNA reads TGTGCCAGTAGCCGATCGTACAGGCCCTCTCGTGCTGAAGCTTTCTTT.

In its sample, this clone was seen once. Here the CDR3 omits its conserved ending phenylalanine or tryptophan, so a read error is the likely source. The chain uses TRBV11-2 and TRBJ1-1, with TRBD1 matching 10 bases. Germline V lookup: CDR1 SGHAT, CDR2 FQNNGV. Germline trimming cut 0 bases from V and 4 bases from J; bases unmatched to any gene: 2. The CDR3 is 15 amino acids. CDR3 in amino acids: CASSLDWTGGTEAFC. The CDR3 coding sequence is TGTGCCAGCAGCTTAGATTGGACAGGGGGCACTGAAGCTTTCTGT.

A word on this clone: This CDR3 fails to terminate in the conserved phenylalanine or tryptophan, so it likely reflects a read error. It is unclear where the CDR3 begins or ends on the DNA, so no DNA is shown, and the CDR3 is as TCRdb lists it. The chain recombines TRBV6-2 or TRBV6-3 with TRBJ2-1; TRBD2, as called in the table, went unchecked against the DNA. The CDR3 comprises 16 residues, both ends counted. Looked up from germline, CDR1 is MNHEY and CDR2 is SVGEGT. CDR3: CASSYTGTSGRQEHFS.

J is TRBJ2-6 and V is TRBV28; D is perhaps TRBD1 (6 bases). The germline V gene encodes CDR1 MDHEN and CDR2 SYDVKM. The CDR3 loop spans 16 amino acids. Trimming removed 6 bases from V and 0 bases from J, with 12 bases in between. CDR3 nucleotide sequence: TGTGCCAGCAGAGCAGGGGTTCGCTCTGGGGCCAACGTCCTGACTTTC. Its protein is CASRAGVRSGANVLTF. The whole variable domain, remainder taken from reference TRBV28 and TRBJ2-6, is DVKVTQSSRYLVKRTGEKVFLECVQDMDHENMFWYRQDPGLGLRLIYFSYDVKMKEKGDIPEGYSVSREKKERFSLILESASTNQTSMYLCASRAGVRSGANVLTFGAGSRLTVL.

This clone was seen a handful of times. The chain is built from TRBV19 and TRBJ2-1; D uncertain. This CDR3 region has 15 residues. Looked up from germline, CDR1 is LNHDA and CDR2 is SQIVND (reference sequence). Between the trimmed V and J ends, which lost 2 bases and 0 bases, there was a span of 8 bases. In DNA form, the CDR3 reads TGTGCCAGTAGTATAAAAGGAACCTCCTACAATGAGCAGTTCTTC. It encodes CASSIKGTSYNEQFF.

There are many counts of this clone. This chain joins TRBV9 and TRBJ1-2; D remains unclear. The CDR3 contains 14 residues. Germline CDR1 and CDR2: SGDLS and YYNGEE. V gave up 3 bases and J gave up 4 bases, with 13 bases separating them. The CDR3 nucleotides are TGTGCCAGCAGCGACTTTAAGGGCGCCTATGGCTACACCTTC. It specifies CASSDFKGAYGYTF. The variable domain in full, completed from reference TRBV9 and TRBJ1-2, reads DSGVTQTPKHLITATGQRVTLRCSPRSGDLSVYWYQQSLDQGLQFLIQYYNGEERAKGNILERFSAQQFPDLHSELNLSSLELGDSALYFCASSDFKGAYGYTFGSGTRLTVV.

This clone has more than one count but fewer than ten. This chain connects TRBV10-2 to TRBJ1-2, with D possibly matching TRBD1 (5 bases). The V gene lost 3 bases and the J gene lost 6 bases, with 23 bases spanning the gap. This CDR3 comprises 17 residues. CDR1 is WSHSY and CDR2 is SAAADI in the germline V gene. CDR3 nucleotides: TGCGCCAGCAGTGAAGGGGACGGAGTCATGGGGTCCAATGGCTACACCTTC. Residues: CASSEGDGVMGSNGYTF.

In its sample, this clone was seen many times. This rearrangement joins TRBV19 to TRBJ1-1, with D possibly matching TRBD1 (5 bases). Germline V gene sequence: CDR1 LNHDA, CDR2 SQIVND (reference sequence). The V end was cut by 10 bases, the J end by 4 bases, with 16 bases between. The CDR3 has 13 residues. This chain's CDR3 is CAIRDRQSTEAFF. The CDR3 nucleotides read TGTGCCATCCGGGATAGACAGAGCACTGAAGCTTTCTTT.

On this clone itself: This clone may be a read error of a much larger clone one base away. The CDR3 protein is CIRFVEQYF. CDR3 in DNA: TGCATCCGTTTTGTGGAGCAGTACTTC. This chain uses TRBV20-1 with TRBJ2-7; D unclear. The germline V gene has CDR1 DFQATT and CDR2 SNEGSKA (reference sequence). This CDR3 has 9 amino acids.

Only a few counts were recorded for this clone. This could be a read error, since a much larger clone is one nucleotide away. V is TRBV5-1 and J is TRBJ1-1; D is possibly TRBD1 (5 bases). The CDR3 covers 14 residues. CDR1 is SGHRS and CDR2 is YFSETQ in the germline V gene. CDR3 in DNA: TGCGCCAGCAGCTGGACACGGACGAACACTGGAGCTTTCTTT. It is translated as CASSWTRTNTGAFF.

By proportion, this clone is medium-sized. The V call is TRBV11-3, the J call TRBJ2-7; TRBD1 matches 10 bases. Trimming removed 5 bases from V and 0 bases from J; junction bases left unmatched: 4. CDR3 length: 15 amino acids. Germline V gene lookup returns CDR1 SGHNT and CDR2 YENEEA. CDR3 in DNA: TGTGCCAGCAGCCAGGGACAGGGGAGCTCCTACGAGCAGTACTTC. Translating gives CASSQGQGSSYEQYF.

This clone came up a few times. V and J are TRBV7-2 and TRBJ1-2; 9 positions agree with TRBD1. The ends lost 5 bases at V and 1 base at J; junction bases unmatched: 5. Germline V CDR1 and CDR2: SGHTA, FQGNSA. CDR3 length: 15 amino acids. The CDR3 reads CASSTRTGDNYGYTF. In DNA form, the CDR3 reads TGTGCCAGCAGCACCCGGACAGGGGATAACTATGGCTACACCTTC.

The chain recombines TRBV18 with TRBJ1-3; D is perhaps TRBD1 (6 bases). Germline V gene sequence: CDR1 KGHSH, CDR2 LQKENI. This CDR3 contains 18 residues. V lost 4 bases and J lost 0, with 19 bases in between. CDR3 sequence: CASSQLPTRTDSGNTIYF. DNA of the CDR3: TGTGCCAGCTCACAGCTCCCTACTCGGACAGACTCTGGAAACACCATATATTTT.

The chain is built from TRBV7-8 and TRBJ2-7, with a weak D call TRBD2 (6 bases). V lost 2 bases, J lost 3 bases, and 8 bases lay in between. Germline V CDR1 and CDR2: SGHVS, FQNEAQ. The CDR3 has 13 residues. CDR3 region: CASSLWTIYEQYF. DNA of the CDR3: TGTGCCAGCAGCTTATGGACTATCTACGAGCAGTACTTC.

By share of the sample, this clone is medium-sized. The chain couples TRBV20-1 to TRBJ1-6; 7 bases match TRBD1. The CDR3 is 14 residues long. V shed 4 bases and J 10 bases; nucleotides not matched to a gene: 10. Germline assignment: CDR1 DFQATT and CDR2 SNEGSKA (reference sequence). Here the CDR3 reads CSATGDSSKSPLHF. For the CDR3, the DNA is TGCAGTGCTACAGGGGACAGTAGTAAATCACCCCTCCACTTT.

This clone showed up many times. One base away lies a much larger clone, so this may be a sequencing read error. The chain joins TRBV19 to TRBJ2-1, with D unresolved. Germline values: CDR1 LNHDA, CDR2 SQIVND (reference sequence). CDR3 length: 13 amino acids. Trimming pared 9 bases from V and 0 bases from J, leaving 9 bases between. CDR3 protein: CASQSYSYNEQFF. The CDR3 DNA follows: TGTGCCAGCCAGTCGTACTCCTACAATGAGCAGTTCTTC.

The chain couples TRBV28 to TRBJ2-7; D gene uncertain. The germline V gene has CDR1 MDHEN and CDR2 SYDVKM. The CDR3 runs 13 residues. V was clipped by 2 bases and J by 2 bases, with 7 bases between them. CDR3 amino acids: CASSLTQPYEQYF. The CDR3 DNA is TGTGCCAGCAGTTTAACCCAACCCTACGAGCAGTACTTC. The full variable domain, with the rest looked up from reference TRBV28 and TRBJ2-7, is DVKVTQSSRYLVKRTGEKVFLECVQDMDHENMFWYRQDPGLGLRLIYFSYDVKMKEKGDIPEGYSVSREKKERFSLILESASTNQTSMYLCASSLTQPYEQYFGPGTRLTVT.

By sample fraction, this clone is medium-sized (0.01 to 0.1%). The chain is built from TRBV12-3 or TRBV12-4 and TRBJ2-1; a possible D gene is TRBD2 (5 bases). The CDR3 is 15 amino acids. The V end was cut by 3 bases, the J end by 5 bases, with 14 bases between. The CDR3: CASSFKAAPNNEQFF. Written as DNA, the CDR3 is TGTGCCAGCAGTTTCAAAGCGGCCCCTAACAATGAGCAGTTCTTC.

The sample holds a few counts of this clone. The genes are TRBV6-5 and TRBJ1-2, with D perhaps matching TRBD1 (5 bases). Germline assignment: CDR1 MNHEY and CDR2 SVGAGI. The CDR3 is 15 amino acids. V lost 4 bases and J 13 bases, leaving 25 bases between the germline ends. The CDR3 loop reads CASSSRDGANYCCTF. As DNA, the CDR3 is TGTGCCAGCAGTTCGCGGGACGGAGCTAACTATTGCTGCACCTTC.

This clone was counted ten times or more. The rearrangement links TRBV18 to TRBJ2-1; 8 nucleotides agree with TRBD2. Losses at the gene ends were 0 bases for V and 0 bases for J; bases not matched to a gene: 4. The CDR3 is made up of 17 amino acids. Germline V gene lookup returns CDR1 KGHSH and CDR2 LQKENI. The CDR3 protein is CASSPPVAGSSYNEQFF. DNA of the CDR3: TGTGCCAGCTCACCACCGGTAGCGGGGAGCTCCTACAATGAGCAGTTCTTC.

The chain employs TRBV18 and TRBJ1-1; a possible D gene is TRBD1 (6 bases). The CDR3 totals 13 residues. Germline V gene data show CDR1 as KGHSH and CDR2 as LQKENI. Trimming left V 5 bases short and J 12 bases short, with 19 bases between. The CDR3 nucleotides read TGTGCCAGCTCATTCCGGGACATGGTCGCATCTTTCTTT. Its protein product is CASSFRDMVASFF.